The subject of this entry is one TCR beta chain. Per the original methods: Reference gene primers were amplified, and this amplification served to estimate nucleated cell counts. Repertoires were generated with immunoSEQ multiplex PCR, while TCRdb's copy carries only in-frame clones and drops some. V and J calls and clone size are as listed in that table; D and trimming were resolved from the DNA. The sample has fewer than 50,000 clones, 65% to 85% seen once; the top ten hold under 55%. The CDR3 loop spans 13 amino acids. The germline V gene encodes CDR1 MNHEY and CDR2 SVGAGI. Trimming took 2 bases from V and 7 from J, leaving 9 bases between them. The sample comes from a study of blood T cell repertoires in COVID-19. Study-level background: The study drew acute and convalescent COVID-19 samples from the United States, Italy and Spain.

The TCR was taken from a woman older than 75 with active or convalescent COVID-19. Sequencing was carried out using peripheral blood. The V gene is TRBV6-5, the J gene TRBJ1-5; D is ambiguous. CDR3: CASSYAQVQPQHF. The CDR3 DNA reads TGTGCCAGCAGTTACGCCCAGGTCCAGCCCCAGCATTTT.